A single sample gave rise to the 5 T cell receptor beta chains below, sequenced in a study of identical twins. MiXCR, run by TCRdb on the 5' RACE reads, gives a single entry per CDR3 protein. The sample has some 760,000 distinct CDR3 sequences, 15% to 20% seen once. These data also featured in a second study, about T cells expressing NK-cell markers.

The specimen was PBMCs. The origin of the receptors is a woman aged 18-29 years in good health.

CDR3 residues: CSVGWGSQPQHF. The CDR3 bases are TGCAGCGTGGGTTGGGGTAGTCAGCCCCAGCATTTT. This chain uses TRBV29-1 with TRBJ1-5; no firm D call. V lost 6 bases and J 6 bases, leaving 12 bases between the germline ends. The V gene's germline CDR1 is SQVTM and CDR2 ANQGSEA. The CDR3 runs 12 residues.

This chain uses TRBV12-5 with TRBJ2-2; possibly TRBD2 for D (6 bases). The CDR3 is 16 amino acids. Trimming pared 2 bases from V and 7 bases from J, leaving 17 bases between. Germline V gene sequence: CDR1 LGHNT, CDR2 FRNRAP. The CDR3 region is CASGLNPVAAGGELFF. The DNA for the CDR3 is TGTGCTAGTGGTTTGAACCCCGTAGCGGCTGGCGGGGAGCTGTTTTTT.

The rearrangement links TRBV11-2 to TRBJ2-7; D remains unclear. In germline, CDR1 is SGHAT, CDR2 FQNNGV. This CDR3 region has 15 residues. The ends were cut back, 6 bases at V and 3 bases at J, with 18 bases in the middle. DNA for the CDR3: TGTGCCAGCAGGGTTACGGTTTTCTACAGCTACGAGCAGTACTTC. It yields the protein CASRVTVFYSYEQYF.

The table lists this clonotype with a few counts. CDR3 region: CSARDYRNNEQFF. The CDR3 bases are TGCAGTGCTAGAGATTATCGGAACAATGAGCAGTTCTTC. V is TRBV20-1 and J is TRBJ2-1, with D hard to call. This CDR3 contains 13 residues. Germline-derived CDR1 and CDR2 are DFQATT and SNEGSKA (reference sequence). The V gene lost 0 bases and the J gene lost 5 bases, with 8 bases spanning the gap.

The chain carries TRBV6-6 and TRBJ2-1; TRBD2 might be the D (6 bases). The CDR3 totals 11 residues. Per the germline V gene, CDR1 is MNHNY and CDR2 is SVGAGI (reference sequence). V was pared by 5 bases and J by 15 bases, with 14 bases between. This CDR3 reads CASSPGSRGFF. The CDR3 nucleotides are TGTGCCAGCAGTCCCGGGAGCCGGGGGTTCTTC.